This TCR beta chain was found in a study of cytomegalovirus exposure and HLA in healthy donors. Study background: When roughly 420 donors were genotyped, roughly four fifths of them were found to fall in the Caucasian-associated ancestry cluster.

13 Jbeta primers and 60 Vbeta primers were used for the PCR. Some clones are missing from TCRdb's copy, which holds only in-frame ones; the method was immunoSEQ multiplex PCR. The sample includes over 150,000 clones, about four fifths of them seen just once. This clone was detected only a few times. Germline V gives CDR1 MNHNS, CDR2 SASEGT. V dropped 9 bases and J dropped 7 bases, with 19 bases sitting between them. The CDR3 is made up of 14 amino acids. Sample: PBMCs. The chain is built from TRBV6-1 and TRBJ1-5; no clear D gene. The sequence was obtained from a man aged 18 to 35 in good health and CMV-seronegative. The CDR3 reads CASPNKSGMQPQHF. The CDR3 DNA follows: TGTGCCAGTCCTAACAAGTCGGGGATGCAGCCCCAGCATTTT.